The entry that follows covers one T cell receptor beta chain sequence. Antigen specificity is unknown. The CDR3 spans 14 residues. By phenotype, naive CD8+ T cells were CD45RO-CCR7+CD27+CD95-. The sample is drawn from a study of CXCR3-negative and CXCR3-positive naive CD8 T cells. Study background: Total TRB output reached 120 million to 150 million reads, about 1.5 +/- 0.3 million per library.

Study-level results: After cryopreservation, expression of CXCR3 was partially reduced, and most assays were run with fresh PBMCs. CXCR3-positive naive cells carried more hydrophobic TRB CDR3s than CXCR3-negative naive cells did.

The authors prepared UMI-labeled TRB cDNA libraries by 5' RACE. One entry per CDR3 protein, without DNA, is what TCRdb gives after re-calling the 5' RACE reads. The sample holds more than 80,000 distinct CDR3 sequences. This sequence joins TRBV12-3 or TRBV12-4 and TRBJ2-1; TCRdb outputs TRBD1, but without DNA this stays unchecked. Sequencing was performed on naive CXCR3+ CD8+ T cells from blood. The subset was: CD45RO-CCR7+CD27+CD95- naive CD8+ T cells expressing CXCR3 (TNR3+). This receptor was obtained from a human donor in good health. Some clones in this sample may be carry-over from other donors' samples. The CDR3 region is CASSPLGPQNEQFF.